This T cell receptor (beta chain) was observed in a study of cytomegalovirus exposure and HLA in healthy donors. Both 60 Vbeta primers and 13 Jbeta primers went into the PCR. Repertoires were generated with immunoSEQ multiplex PCR, while TCRdb's copy carries only in-frame clones and drops some. Among under 150,000 clones listed, roughly four fifths were seen once. From germline, CDR1 is SNHLY and CDR2 FYNNEI. J was trimmed by 6 bases and V by 6 bases; bases with no gene match: 13. CDR3 length: 15 residues. The sequenced sample consisted of PBMCs. The origin of this receptor is a male donor in good health and CMV-seronegative. The V and J genes are TRBV2 and TRBJ1-1, with 7 positions matching TRBD1. The CDR3: CASSAEGQLWAEAFF. The CDR3, as DNA: TGTGCCAGCAGCGCTGAGGGACAGCTATGGGCTGAAGCTTTCTTT.